Sequencing of this TCR beta chain was carried out in a study of blood T cell repertoires in COVID-19 (dated by TCRdb to 2018 to 2021). Study-wide context: The collaborator samples originated in the United States, Italy and Spain and spanned the acute and convalescent phases of COVID-19. The material from the prospective study consisted of cDNA or gDNA derived from T cells, B-cell-depleted T cells, or PBMCs. Subjects who had been exposed to COVID-19, were actively infected with it, or had recovered from it provided the deeply sampled blood TCRbeta repertoires that made up the dataset. The repertoires were released in a freely available public database meant as a resource for research on the immune response to SARS-CoV-2. The samples were drawn from two sources: the first 160 participants of the ongoing ImmuneRACE study, and 1,254 subjects contributed by 6 global collaborators. The sample metadata nearly always contained a de-identified subject ID, COVID-19 status, age in years and sex. Where HLA class I and class II types were available, the types were taken from metadata supplied by the sample provider, not from assay-based typing. What the study reported, not specific to this receptor: How much clinical and demographic metadata was included differed by source and by participant, and the metadata was provided uncurated.

TCRbeta CDR3 regions were amplified from genomic DNA by means of the immunoSEQ Assay, a bias-controlled multiplex PCR. Per the authors' processing: The number of nucleated cells in each sample was estimated from the amplification of reference gene primers within the assay. To quantify the absolute abundance of each unique TCRbeta CDR3 rearrangement, sequence reads were collapsed and filtered. Productive Simpson clonality was computed per sample as the square root of Simpson's diversity index over productive rearrangements. TCRdb retrieved this table from immuneACCESS and kept in-frame rearrangements only. Not all clones are present; in checked studies, unresolved V genes account for under half, and no reason is known for the remainder. The DNA gave D and trimming, while V, J and clone size come from that table. The sample table lists 200,000 or so clones, just over 85% of them with a count of one. Of the sample, almost 4.5% is held by the ten largest clones.

Whole blood was collected in K2EDTA tubes by collaborating institutions according to the institutions' own protocols. Collaborator samples were shipped for TCRbeta analysis as frozen whole blood, isolated PBMCs, or DNA extracted from either sample type. CDR1 SQVTM and CDR2 ANQGSEA are derived from the germline V gene. V has 8 bases trimmed and J has 4 bases trimmed; junction bases matching no gene number 13. The CDR3 numbers 15 residues from cysteine through phenylalanine. The entry retains the CDR3 DNA only, 45 bases that are in frame from base 1. About this clone itself: It has no known antigen specificity. Nothing much larger sits one base from this clone, and base qualities are not available.

The rearranged segments are TRBV29-1 and TRBJ2-1, with 8 middle bases fitting TRBD2. The clonotype was recovered from a man aged 45-65 years with acute or convalescent COVID-19. The sequenced sample consisted of peripheral blood. The CDR3 protein: CSLIPGGGRYNEQFF. The nucleotide sequence reads as follows: TGCAGCCTCATACCGGGCGGGGGGCGATACAATGAGCAGTTCTTC.